A single T cell receptor beta chain is shown here with its context. TCRdb keeps only in-frame clones here, not all; method: immunoSEQ multiplex PCR. Here the sample spans tens of thousands of clones, 80% to 95% being singletons. The sample originates from a study of OX40 agonist ivuxolimab in advanced cancers. Trimming cost V 6 bases and J 6 bases, with 17 bases left between them. CDR1 and CDR2 (germline): MNHEY, SVGAGI. The CDR3 is made up of 14 amino acids. This TCR came from an adult with an advanced solid tumor such as melanoma, head and neck, liver or kidney cancer. This chain joins TRBV6-5 and TRBJ1-1; D remains ambiguous. Source: CD4+ or CD8+ T cells sorted from blood, taken in a trial of the OX40 agonist ivuxolimab. CDR3 protein: CASRDPREVAEAFF. CDR3 DNA sequence: TGTGCCAGCAGGGACCCTAGGGAGGTGGCTGAAGCTTTCTTT.